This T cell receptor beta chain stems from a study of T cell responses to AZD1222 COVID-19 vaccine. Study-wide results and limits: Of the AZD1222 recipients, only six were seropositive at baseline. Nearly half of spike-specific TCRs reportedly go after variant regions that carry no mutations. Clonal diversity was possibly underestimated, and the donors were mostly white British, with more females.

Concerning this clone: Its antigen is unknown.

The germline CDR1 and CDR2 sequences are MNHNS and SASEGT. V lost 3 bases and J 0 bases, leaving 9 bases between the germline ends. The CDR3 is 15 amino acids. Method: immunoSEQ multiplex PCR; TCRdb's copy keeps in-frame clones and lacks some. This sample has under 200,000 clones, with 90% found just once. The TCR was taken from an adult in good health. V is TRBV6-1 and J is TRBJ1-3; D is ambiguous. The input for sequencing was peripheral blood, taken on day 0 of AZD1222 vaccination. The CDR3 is CASSEGVYSGNTIYF. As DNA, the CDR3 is TGTGCCAGCAGTGAGGGCGTTTACTCTGGAAACACCATATATTTT.